The rows below give T cell receptor beta chains drawn from one sample of a study of blood T cell repertoires in COVID-19. The table came from immunoSEQ multiplex PCR; TCRdb's copy has only in-frame clones and leaves some out. The sample holds 200,000 to 300,000 clones; around 85% are singletons and the top ten take 3.3%. Sequenced material: PBMCs or T cells enriched from blood (not recorded which). These receptor sequences come from a woman aged 35 to 49 with acute COVID-19. CDR3s include the opening cysteine and the closing phenylalanine or tryptophan. A D gene is named only where the DNA matches it firmly. Some rows have no size entry. The others give once, few or many, or a class for an expanded clone.

TRBJ1-4 - TRBV11-3 - CASSIDSTTNEKLFF TGTGCCAGCAGCATTGACAGTACAACTAATGAAAAACTGTTTTTT
TRBJ1-3 - TRBV18 - CASSPLLPTSSSGNTIYF TGTGCCAGCTCACCACTTCTCCCCACGTCCAGCTCTGGAAACACCATATATTTT
TRBJ2-6 TRBD1 TRBV12-5 - CASGYRGQTGANVLTF TGTGCTAGTGGTTACAGGGGGCAAACAGGGGCCAACGTCCTGACTTTC
TRBJ2-7 TRBD1 TRBV7-9 - CASSPTAGGYEQYF TGTGCCAGCAGCCCCACCGCAGGGGGCTACGAGCAGTACTTC
TRBJ1-4 TRBD1 TRBV15 - CATQPGQGTANEKLFF TGTGCTACTCAACCGGGACAGGGTACAGCTAATGAAAAACTGTTTTTT
TRBJ1-2 - TRBV5-1 - CASGHQAGYGYTF TGCGCCAGCGGACATCAGGCAGGGTATGGCTACACCTTC
TRBJ1-2 - TRBV19 - CASSRRDIEMTTF TGTGCCAGTAGTCGCCGGGACATCGAGATGACTACCTTC
TRBJ1-4 - TRBV27 once CASSQSLGEKLFF TGTGCCAGCAGTCAAAGCCTAGGCGAAAAACTGTTTTTT
TRBJ2-1 TRBD1 TRBV7-3 - CASSPGTGQGMDEQFF TGTGCCAGCAGCCCAGGCACGGGACAGGGTATGGATGAGCAGTTCTTC
TRBJ1-2 TRBD1 TRBV2 - CASSTGGDYGYTF TGTGCCAGCAGTACAGGGGGCGACTATGGCTACACCTTC
TRBJ2-6 TRBD1 TRBV5-5 few CASSWTGFGANVLTF TGTGCCAGCAGCTGGACAGGGTTTGGGGCCAACGTCCTGACTTTC
TRBJ2-1 TRBD2 TRBV11-3 - CASSTLLAGEPYNEQFF TGTGCCAGCAGCACTCTATTAGCGGGTGAGCCCTACAATGAGCAGTTCTTC
TRBJ2-7 TRBD2 TRBV2 - CASSPGLAAYEQYF TGTGCCAGTTCCCCGGGACTAGCGGCCTACGAGCAGTACTTC
TRBJ2-2 TRBD1 TRBV30 once CAWRIQGAYTGELFF TGTGCCTGGAGGATACAGGGGGCGTACACCGGGGAGCTGTTTTTT
TRBJ2-1 TRBD2 TRBV25-1 - CASREAGDHNEQFF TGTGCCAGCCGCGAGGCGGGAGACCACAATGAGCAGTTCTTC
TRBJ1-1 TRBD1 TRBV9 - CASSVVNRGDAFF TGTGCCAGCAGCGTAGTCAACAGGGGGGACGCTTTCTTT
TRBJ2-1 - TRBV6-5 - CASRFTTDFGGEQFF TGTGCCAGCAGATTTACGACGGACTTCGGTGGAGAGCAGTTCTTC
TRBJ2-1 TRBD1 TRBV19 - CASTVQGIGEQFF TGTGCCAGTACGGTACAGGGGATCGGTGAGCAGTTCTTC
TRBJ2-1 TRBD2 TRBV29-1 - CSVGMAGGSYNEQFF TGCAGCGTTGGTATGGCGGGGGGGTCCTACAATGAGCAGTTCTTC
TRBJ2-7 - TRBV6-5 - CASREQYEQYF TGTGCCAGCAGGGAGCAGTACGAGCAGTACTTC
TRBJ1-2 TRBD1 TRBV11-2 - CASSRTGGEYGYTF TGTGCCAGCAGCCGCACAGGGGGCGAGTATGGCTACACCTTC
TRBJ2-3 TRBD1 TRBV6-5 - CASRTDRNTDTQYF TGTGCCAGCAGGACGGACAGGAACACAGATACGCAGTATTTT
TRBJ2-2 TRBD1 TRBV25-1 - CASSDFIGQGNTGELFF TGTGCCAGCAGTGATTTTATTGGACAGGGGAACACCGGGGAGCTGTTTTTT
TRBJ2-1 - TRBV19 - CASSIKSPQDEQFF TGTGCCAGTAGTATAAAGTCTCCGCAGGATGAGCAGTTCTTC
TRBJ1-6 - TRBV27 - CASSFSQGYNSPLHF TGTGCCAGCAGCTTCTCCCAGGGTTACAATTCACCCCTCCACTTT
TRBJ2-5 - TRBV1 - CTSSQDAGTGGETQYF TGCACCAGCAGCCAAGATGCAGGGACAGGGGGAGAGACCCAGTACTTC
TRBJ2-4 TRBD1 TRBV11-2 - CASSSNRGRNIQYF TGTGCCAGCAGCAGCAACAGGGGGCGGAACATTCAGTACTTC
TRBJ2-1 TRBD2 TRBV4-1 - CASSHQPQREMYNEQFF TGCGCCAGCAGCCATCAACCCCAGCGGGAGATGTACAATGAGCAGTTCTTC
TRBJ1-4 - TRBV19 - CASSETGGTNEKLFF TGTGCCAGTAGTGAGACAGGAGGCACTAATGAAAAACTGTTTTTT
TRBJ2-2 - TRBV29-1 - CSVEGPNRDTGELFF TGCAGCGTTGAGGGGCCCAATCGTGATACCGGGGAGCTGTTTTTT
TRBJ2-1 TRBD2 TRBV9 - CASSDSGSGNEQFF TGTGCCAGCAGCGATAGCGGGAGCGGAAATGAGCAGTTCTTC
TRBJ2-1 TRBD2 TRBV6-1 - CASRETGTSGFRSYNEQFF TGTGCCAGCAGAGAAACCGGGACTAGCGGGTTCCGCTCCTACAATGAGCAGTTCTTC
TRBJ1-1 - TRBV7-8 - CASSLGRGQAFF TGTGCCAGCAGCTTAGGGCGGGGTCAAGCTTTCTTT
TRBJ1-4 - TRBV6-1 - CASSEARGSDEKLFF TGTGCCAGCAGTGAAGCACGGGGTTCGGATGAAAAACTGTTTTTT
TRBJ1-5 TRBD1 TRBV19 - CASSPRQGWGNQPQHF TGTGCCAGTAGCCCCAGACAGGGGTGGGGCAATCAGCCCCAGCATTTT
TRBJ2-3 - TRBV24-1 few CATSAGGGRTDTQYF TGTGCCACCAGTGCGGGCGGAGGGCGCACAGATACGCAGTATTTT
TRBJ2-2 - TRBV9 - CASSLPAGGLDTGELFF TGTGCCAGCAGCCTTCCTGCTGGGGGGTTGGACACCGGGGAGCTGTTTTTT
TRBJ2-1 TRBD1 TRBV11-2 - CASSSIPIGQGRFFGEQFF TGTGCCAGCAGCTCCATCCCCATAGGACAGGGGCGATTTTTTGGTGAGCAGTTCTTC
TRBJ2-7 - TRBV12-3/TRBV12-4 - CASSLSRYEQYF TGTGCCAGCAGTTTATCCCGGTACGAGCAGTACTTC
TRBJ1-5 TRBD1 TRBV19 - CASRDRDSGQPQHF TGTGCCAGTAGGGACCGGGACAGCGGTCAGCCCCAGCATTTT
TRBJ1-3 TRBD1 TRBV19 many CASSISAISTGAHSGNTIYF TGTGCCAGTAGTATCAGCGCGATCTCGACAGGGGCCCACTCTGGAAACACCATATATTTT
TRBJ2-1 - TRBV19 once CASSSGDPAYNEQFF TGTGCCAGTAGTAGCGGCGACCCGGCCTACAATGAGCAGTTCTTC
TRBJ2-7 TRBD2 TRBV25-1 - CASSDAPPGLAGGYEQYF TGTGCCAGCAGTGATGCCCCCCCGGGACTAGCGGGAGGGTACGAGCAGTACTTC
TRBJ2-1 TRBD2 TRBV7-9 many CASRPPWEGSSYNEQFF TGTGCCAGCAGACCGCCCTGGGAGGGGAGCTCCTACAATGAGCAGTTCTTC
TRBJ1-4 - TRBV29-1 - CSVEKAGLGEKLFF TGCAGCGTTGAAAAGGCAGGGCTAGGGGAAAAACTGTTTTTT
TRBJ2-3 - TRBV4-1 - CASSQAGRGHLGTDTQYF TGCGCCAGCAGCCAAGCGGGCAGGGGTCATCTGGGCACAGATACGCAGTATTTT
TRBJ2-5 - TRBV9 - CASSVGGWETQYF TGTGCCAGCAGCGTAGGAGGCTGGGAGACCCAGTACTTC
TRBJ1-5 - TRBV7-8 - CASSRIDRLNQPQHF TGTGCCAGCAGCCGAATCGACAGGCTAAATCAGCCCCAGCATTTT
TRBJ1-2 TRBD1 TRBV19 - CASEIGTGQPSTYGYTF TGTGCCTCCGAGATCGGAACGGGACAGCCATCGACCTATGGCTACACCTTC
TRBJ2-5 - TRBV12-3/TRBV12-4 - CASSPYTQETQYF TGTGCCAGCAGTCCGTACACACAAGAGACCCAGTACTTC